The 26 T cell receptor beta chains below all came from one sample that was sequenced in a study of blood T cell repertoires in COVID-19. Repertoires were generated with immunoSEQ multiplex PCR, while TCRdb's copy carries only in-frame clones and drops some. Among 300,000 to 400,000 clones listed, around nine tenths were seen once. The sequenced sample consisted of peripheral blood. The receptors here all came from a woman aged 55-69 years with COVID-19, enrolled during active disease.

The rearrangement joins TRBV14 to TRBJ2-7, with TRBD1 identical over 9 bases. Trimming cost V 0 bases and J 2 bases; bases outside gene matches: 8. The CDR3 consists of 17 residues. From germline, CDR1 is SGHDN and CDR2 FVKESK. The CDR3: CASSQDAGQGSPYEQYF. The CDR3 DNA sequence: TGTGCCAGCAGCCAAGATGCGGGACAGGGTTCCCCCTACGAGCAGTACTTC.

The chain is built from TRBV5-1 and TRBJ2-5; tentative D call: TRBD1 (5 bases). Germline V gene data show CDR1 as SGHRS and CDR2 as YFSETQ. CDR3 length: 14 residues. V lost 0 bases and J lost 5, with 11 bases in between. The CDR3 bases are TGCGCCAGCAGCTTGGAGGGGTATCGGGAGACCCAGTACTTC. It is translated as CASSLEGYRETQYF.

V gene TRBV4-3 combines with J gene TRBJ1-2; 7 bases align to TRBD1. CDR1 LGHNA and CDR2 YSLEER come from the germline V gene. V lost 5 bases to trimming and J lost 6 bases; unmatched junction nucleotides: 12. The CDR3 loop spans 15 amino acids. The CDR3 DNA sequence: TGCGCCAGCAGCGTCCAGGGGGTAATAACCCATGGCTACACCTTC. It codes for CASSVQGVITHGYTF.

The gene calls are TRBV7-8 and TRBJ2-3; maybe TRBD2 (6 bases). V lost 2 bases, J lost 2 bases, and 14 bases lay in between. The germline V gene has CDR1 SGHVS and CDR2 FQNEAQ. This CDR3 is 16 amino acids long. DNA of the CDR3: TGTGCCAGCAGCTTAAGGGGAGGACTAAACACAGATACGCAGTATTTT. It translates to CASSLRGGLNTDTQYF. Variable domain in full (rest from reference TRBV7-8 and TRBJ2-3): GAGVSQSPRYKVAKRGQDVALRCDPISGHVSLFWYQQALGQGPEFLTYFQNEAQLDKSGLPSDRFFAERPEGSVSTLKIQRTQQEDSAVYLCASSLRGGLNTDTQYFGPGTRLTVL.

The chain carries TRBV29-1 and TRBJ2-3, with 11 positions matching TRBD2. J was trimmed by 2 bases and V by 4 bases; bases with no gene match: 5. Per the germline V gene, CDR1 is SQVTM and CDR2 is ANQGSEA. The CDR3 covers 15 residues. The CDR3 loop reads CSVVASGGTTDTQYF. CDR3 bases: TGCAGCGTTGTGGCTAGCGGGGGGACCACAGATACGCAGTATTTT.

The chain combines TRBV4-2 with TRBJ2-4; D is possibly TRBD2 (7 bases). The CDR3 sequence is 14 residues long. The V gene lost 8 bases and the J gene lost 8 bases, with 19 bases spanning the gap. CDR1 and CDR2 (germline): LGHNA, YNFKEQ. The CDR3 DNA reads TGTGCCAGCGATATGGGGGGGCCAGAGGACATTCAGTACTTC. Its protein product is CASDMGGPEDIQYF.

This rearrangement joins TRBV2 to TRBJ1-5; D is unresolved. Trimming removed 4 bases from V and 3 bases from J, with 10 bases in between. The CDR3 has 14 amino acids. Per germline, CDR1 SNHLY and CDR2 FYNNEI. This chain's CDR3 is CASSVYGHNQPQHF. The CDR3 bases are TGTGCCAGCAGTGTTTACGGTCACAATCAGCCCCAGCATTTT.

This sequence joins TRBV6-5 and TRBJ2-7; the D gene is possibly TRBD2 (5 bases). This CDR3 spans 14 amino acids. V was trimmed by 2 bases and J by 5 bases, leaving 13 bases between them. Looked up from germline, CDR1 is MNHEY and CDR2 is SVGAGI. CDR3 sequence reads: CASSYGGLGDEQYF. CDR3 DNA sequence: TGTGCCAGCAGTTACGGAGGCCTTGGGGACGAGCAGTACTTC.

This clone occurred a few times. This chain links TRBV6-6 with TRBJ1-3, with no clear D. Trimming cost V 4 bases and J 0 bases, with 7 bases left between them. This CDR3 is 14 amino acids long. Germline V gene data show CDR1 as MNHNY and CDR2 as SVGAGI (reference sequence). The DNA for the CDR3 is TGTGCCAGCAGTTCCACAACCTCTGGAAACACCATATATTTT. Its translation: CASSSTTSGNTIYF.

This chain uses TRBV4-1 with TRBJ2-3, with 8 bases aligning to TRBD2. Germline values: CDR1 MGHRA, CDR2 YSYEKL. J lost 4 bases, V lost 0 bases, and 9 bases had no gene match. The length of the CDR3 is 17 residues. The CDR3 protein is CASSQDPGRGVPDTQYF. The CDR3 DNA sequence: TGCGCCAGCAGCCAAGATCCTGGGCGGGGGGTTCCAGATACGCAGTATTTT.

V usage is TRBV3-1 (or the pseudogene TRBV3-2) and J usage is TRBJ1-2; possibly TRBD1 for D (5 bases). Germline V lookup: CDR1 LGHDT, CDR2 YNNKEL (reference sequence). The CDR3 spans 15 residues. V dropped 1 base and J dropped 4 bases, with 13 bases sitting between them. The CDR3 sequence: CASSQVSGAVYGYTF. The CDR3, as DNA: TGTGCCAGCAGCCAAGTAAGTGGGGCAGTCTATGGCTACACCTTC.

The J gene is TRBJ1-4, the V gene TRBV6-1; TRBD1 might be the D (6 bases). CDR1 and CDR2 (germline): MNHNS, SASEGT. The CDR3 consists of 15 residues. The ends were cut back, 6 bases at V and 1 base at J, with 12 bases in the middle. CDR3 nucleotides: TGTGCCAGCAGAAACTTCAGGGGAACTAATGAAAAACTGTTTTTT. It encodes CASRNFRGTNEKLFF.

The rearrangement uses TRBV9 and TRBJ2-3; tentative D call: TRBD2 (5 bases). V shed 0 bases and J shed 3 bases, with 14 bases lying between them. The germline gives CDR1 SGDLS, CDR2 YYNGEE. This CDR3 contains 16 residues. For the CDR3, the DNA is TGTGCCAGCAGCGTAGGAACTAGTTTCCTGACAGATACGCAGTATTTT. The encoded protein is CASSVGTSFLTDTQYF.

CDR3 loop: CASSLWGGREQFF. The DNA of the CDR3 is TGTGCCAGCAGTTTATGGGGGGGACGCGAGCAGTTCTTC. The chain couples TRBV27 to TRBJ2-1; 7 positions agree with TRBD2. The V segment lost 1 base and the J segment 10 bases; nucleotides outside the gene matches: 4. From germline, CDR1 is MNHEY and CDR2 SMNVEV (reference sequence). The CDR3 spans 13 residues.

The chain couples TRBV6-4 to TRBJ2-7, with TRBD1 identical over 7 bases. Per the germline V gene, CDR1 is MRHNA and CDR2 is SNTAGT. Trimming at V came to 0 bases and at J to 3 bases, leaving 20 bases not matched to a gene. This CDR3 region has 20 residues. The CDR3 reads CASSDSSRRQGETSSYEQYF. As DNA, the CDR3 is TGTGCCAGCAGTGACTCGAGTCGGAGGCAGGGGGAAACAAGTAGCTACGAGCAGTACTTC.

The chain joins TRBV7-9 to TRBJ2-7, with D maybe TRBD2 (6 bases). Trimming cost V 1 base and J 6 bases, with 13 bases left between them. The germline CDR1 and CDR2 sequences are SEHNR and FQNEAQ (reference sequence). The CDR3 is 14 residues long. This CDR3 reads CASSLESGGSEQYF. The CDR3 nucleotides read TGTGCCAGCAGCTTAGAGTCAGGAGGGAGCGAGCAGTACTTC. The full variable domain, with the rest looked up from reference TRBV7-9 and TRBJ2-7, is DTGVSQNPRHKITKRGQNVTFRCDPISEHNRLYWYRQTLGQGPEFLTYFQNEAQLEKSRLLSDRFSAERPKGSFSTLEIQRTEQGDSAMYLCASSLESGGSEQYFGPGTRLTVT.

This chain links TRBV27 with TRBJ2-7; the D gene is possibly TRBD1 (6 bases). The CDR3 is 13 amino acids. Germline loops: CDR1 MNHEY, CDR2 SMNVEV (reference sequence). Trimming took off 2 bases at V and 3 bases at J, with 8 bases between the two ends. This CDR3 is CASSLIQGYEQYF. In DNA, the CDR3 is TGTGCCAGCAGTTTAATACAGGGCTACGAGCAGTACTTC.

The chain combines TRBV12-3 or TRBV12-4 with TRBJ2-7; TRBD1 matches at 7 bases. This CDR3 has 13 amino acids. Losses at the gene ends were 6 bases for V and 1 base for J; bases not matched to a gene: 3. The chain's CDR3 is CASRVTGSYEQYF. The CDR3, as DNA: TGTGCCAGCAGGGTGACAGGGTCCTACGAGCAGTACTTC.

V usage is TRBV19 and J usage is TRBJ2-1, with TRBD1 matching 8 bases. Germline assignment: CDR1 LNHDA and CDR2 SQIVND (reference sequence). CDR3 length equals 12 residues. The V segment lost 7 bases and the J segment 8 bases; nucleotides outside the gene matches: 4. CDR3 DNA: TGTGCCAGTATAGGACAGGGCCATGAGCAGTTCTTC. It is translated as CASIGQGHEQFF. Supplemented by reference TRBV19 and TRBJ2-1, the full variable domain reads DGGITQSPKYLFRKEGQNVTLSCEQNLNHDAMYWYRQDPGQGLRLIYYSQIVNDFQKGDIAEGYSVSREKKESFPLTVTSAQKNPTAFYLCASIGQGHEQFFGPGTRLTVL.

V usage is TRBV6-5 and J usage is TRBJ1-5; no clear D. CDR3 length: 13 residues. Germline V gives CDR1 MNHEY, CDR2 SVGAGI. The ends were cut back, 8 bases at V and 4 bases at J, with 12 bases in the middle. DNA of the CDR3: TGTGCCAGCCGGGAGTTGGCAAATCAGCCCCAGCATTTT. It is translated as CASRELANQPQHF.

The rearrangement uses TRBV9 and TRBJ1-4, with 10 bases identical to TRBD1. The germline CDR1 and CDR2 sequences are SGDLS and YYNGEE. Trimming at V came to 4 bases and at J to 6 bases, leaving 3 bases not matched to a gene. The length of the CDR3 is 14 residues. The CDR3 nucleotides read TGTGCCAGCAGCATAGACAGGGGGCATGAAAAACTGTTTTTT. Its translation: CASSIDRGHEKLFF.

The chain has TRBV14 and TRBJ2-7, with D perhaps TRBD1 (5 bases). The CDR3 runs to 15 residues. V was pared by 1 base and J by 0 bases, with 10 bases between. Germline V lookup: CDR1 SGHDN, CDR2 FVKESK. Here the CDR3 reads CASSQARTFSYEQYF. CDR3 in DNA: TGTGCCAGCAGCCAAGCTCGGACATTCTCCTACGAGCAGTACTTC.

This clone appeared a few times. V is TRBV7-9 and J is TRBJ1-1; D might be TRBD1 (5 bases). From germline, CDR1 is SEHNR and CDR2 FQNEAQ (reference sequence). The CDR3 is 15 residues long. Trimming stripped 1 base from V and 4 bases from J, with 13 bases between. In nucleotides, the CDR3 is TGTGCCAGCAGCTTAGAGATAGGGGTCTTCACTGAAGCTTTCTTT. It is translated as CASSLEIGVFTEAFF.

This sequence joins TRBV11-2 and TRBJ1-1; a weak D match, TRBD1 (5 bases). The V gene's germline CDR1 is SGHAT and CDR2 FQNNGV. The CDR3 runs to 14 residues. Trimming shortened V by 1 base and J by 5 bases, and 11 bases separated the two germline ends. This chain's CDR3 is CASSLGPGGTEAFF. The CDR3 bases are TGTGCCAGCAGCTTAGGTCCTGGGGGGACTGAAGCTTTCTTT.

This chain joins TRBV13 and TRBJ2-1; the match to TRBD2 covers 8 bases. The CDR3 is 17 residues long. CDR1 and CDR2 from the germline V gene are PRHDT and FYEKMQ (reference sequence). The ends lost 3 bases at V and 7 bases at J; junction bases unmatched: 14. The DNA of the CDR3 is TGTGCCAGCAGCTTGGGTACCCGGGGGGGCTTGAGGAATGAGCAGTTCTTC. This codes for CASSLGTRGGLRNEQFF.

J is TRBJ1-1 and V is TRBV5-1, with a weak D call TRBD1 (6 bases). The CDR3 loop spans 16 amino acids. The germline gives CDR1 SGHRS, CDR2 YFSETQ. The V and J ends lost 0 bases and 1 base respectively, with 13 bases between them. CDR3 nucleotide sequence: TGCGCCAGCAGCTTGGCAACAGGGTGGGGGAACACTGAAGCTTTCTTT. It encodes CASSLATGWGNTEAFF.